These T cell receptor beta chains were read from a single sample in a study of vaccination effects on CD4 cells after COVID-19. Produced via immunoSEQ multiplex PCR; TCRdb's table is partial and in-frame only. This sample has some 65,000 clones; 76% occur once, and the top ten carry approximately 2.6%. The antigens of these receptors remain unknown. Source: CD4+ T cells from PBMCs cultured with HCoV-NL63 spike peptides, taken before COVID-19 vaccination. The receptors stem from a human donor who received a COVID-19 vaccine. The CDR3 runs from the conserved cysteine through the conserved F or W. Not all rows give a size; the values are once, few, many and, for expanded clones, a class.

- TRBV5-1 CASSLREGLNSPLHF
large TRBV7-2 CASSSYLNTDTQYF
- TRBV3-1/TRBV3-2 CASSQSSGSTDTQYF
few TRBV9 CASSVAGFGGNTIYF
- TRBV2 CASSEGGLLQYF
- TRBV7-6 CASSLGGGARTDTQYF
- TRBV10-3 CAISTQGARETQYF
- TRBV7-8 CASSFGQHNQPQHF
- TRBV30 CAWSAQGNQPQHF
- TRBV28 CASREATLANYGYTF
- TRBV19 CASSRGTENSPLHF
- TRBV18 CASSPPTTSGGRHTDTQYF
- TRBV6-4 CASSTLAGYYNEQFF
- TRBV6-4 CASSQGVSYNEQFF
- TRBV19 CASSRYQGPATNEKLFF
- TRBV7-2 CASSPPGLAGGNIQYF
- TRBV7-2 CASSKRGQGGTEAFF
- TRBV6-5 CASSYKLGRETQYF
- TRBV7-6 CASSLKGLSLEKLFF
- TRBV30 CAWSKKGISSNGYTF
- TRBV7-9 CASSITGTGYGYTF
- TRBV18 CASSQGGDNQPQHF
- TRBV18 CASSPPSSPGGETQYF
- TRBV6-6 CASSWDRVDSPLHF
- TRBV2 CASSSDRANEQFF
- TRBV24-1 CATSDSGLGGDTQYF
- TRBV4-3 CASSQVGGSGNTIYF
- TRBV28 CASRGTANYGYTF
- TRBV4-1 CASSPKELSGLGNYGYTF
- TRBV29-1 CSVRASGMNTEAFF
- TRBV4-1 CASSQEGQQSTDTQYF
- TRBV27 CASSYWLGGQETQYF
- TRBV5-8 CASSGSQGALGYTF
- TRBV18 CASSPSYGANTEAFF
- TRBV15 CATSRLGPGANVLTF
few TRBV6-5 CASSYSGTDTQYF
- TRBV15 CATSRRGLGTEAFF
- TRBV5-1 CASSREVDGNSPLHF
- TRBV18 CASSPSGFSYNEQFF
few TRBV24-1 CATSGQGVHTGELFF
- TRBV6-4 CASSEIRESELFF
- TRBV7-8 CASSFRTFTDTQYF
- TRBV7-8 CASSLRDRSDSPLHF
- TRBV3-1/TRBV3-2 CASSAGGADTQYF
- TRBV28 CASSFPRGGGVVGELFF
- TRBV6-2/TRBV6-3 CASSRTSGTNTDTQYF
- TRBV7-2 CASSRGIQETQYF
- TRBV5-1 CASSLRPETNEKLFF
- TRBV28 CASRRGGGISGANVLTF
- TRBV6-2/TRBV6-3 CASSYSSHSNQPQHF
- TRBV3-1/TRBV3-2 CASSQVYTANYGYTF
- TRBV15 CATSRDTSGRKAFF
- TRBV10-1 CAAGGQGIDTQYF
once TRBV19 CASSIARRLDNYGYTF
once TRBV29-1 CSVAHPGELFF
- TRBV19 CASSFRPTSGGYNEQFF
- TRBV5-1 CASQPGQSGANVLTF
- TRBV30 CAWNRGAKNIQYF